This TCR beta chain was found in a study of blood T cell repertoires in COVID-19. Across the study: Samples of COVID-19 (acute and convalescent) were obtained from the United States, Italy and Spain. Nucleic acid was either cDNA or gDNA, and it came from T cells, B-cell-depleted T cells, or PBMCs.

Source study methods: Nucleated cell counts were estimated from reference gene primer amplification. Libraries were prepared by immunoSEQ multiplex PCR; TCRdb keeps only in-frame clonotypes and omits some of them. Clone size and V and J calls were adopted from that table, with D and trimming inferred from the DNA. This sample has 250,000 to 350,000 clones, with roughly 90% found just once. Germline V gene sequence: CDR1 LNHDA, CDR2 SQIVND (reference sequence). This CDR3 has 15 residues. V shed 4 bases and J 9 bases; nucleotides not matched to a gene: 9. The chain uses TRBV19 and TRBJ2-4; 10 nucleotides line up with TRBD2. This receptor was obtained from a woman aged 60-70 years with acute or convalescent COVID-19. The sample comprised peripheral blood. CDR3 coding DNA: TGTGCCAGTAGTAAGGCTAGCGGGAGTTCGGGCATTCAGTACTTC. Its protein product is CASSKASGSSGIQYF.